A single TCR beta chain is shown here with its context. What antigen it recognizes has not been identified. No qualities accompany the bases; no much larger clone lies one base away. This record belongs to a study of T cell responses to AZD1222 COVID-19 vaccine (dated by TCRdb to the early 2020s). Regarding the study in general: Because spike-specific TCR depth and breadth did not differ between the two schedules, AZD1222 recipients who got a second dose at roughly 4 weeks were pooled with those who got a second dose at roughly 12 weeks. A total of 233 trial participants underwent TCR sequencing, of whom 200 to 220 received two doses of AZD1222 and some 26 received two doses of the MenACWY control vaccine. Enrollment into the trials was organized by age into subgroups of 18-55, 56-69 and 70-plus years, and those subgroups contained roughly 150, 30 and 60 TCR-sequenced participants, respectively.

In light of the paper, this sample's time point label describes: baseline before first vaccination. Vaccinee samples came from UK trials COV001 and COV002, including a single-blind randomized controlled phase 2/3 trial of AZD1222 (ChAdOx1 nCoV-19) in healthy adults. For TCRbeta chain sequencing, PBMC samples from trial participants were taken at day 0 and at day 28 after the second dose. General findings and caveats noted by the study authors: After two AZD1222 doses, spike-specific TCR breadth and depth were significantly higher than at day 0 and than in MenACWY recipients. Reportedly, close to half of the unique spike-specific TCRs recognized epitopes lying outside the regions that are mutated in the B.1.351 and B.1.1.7 variants. Because no samples from the day 14 peak response were available, repertoires could be characterized only after the peak T cell response. Participants were mostly white British and included more females than males, and it was suggested by the authors that clonal diversity may have been underestimated. CD4 TCRs associated with the vaccine covered the entire spike protein, and the dominant responses were in regions 160-218 and 743-854. In the small 56-69-year group, the increase in depth fell short of significance, most likely because of low power. Conclusions about previously exposed vaccinees were limited because only six AZD1222 recipients were SARS-CoV-2 seropositive at baseline.

From its cysteine to its phenylalanine, the CDR3 spans 14 amino acids. Of the read, only the CDR3 DNA is kept; its 42 bases are in frame from base 1. From V the trimming removes 0 bases and from J it removes 8 bases, while the gene matches leave 4 bases of the junction unaccounted for. From a lookup of the germline V gene, CDR1 and CDR2 are SQVTM and ANQGSEA. The CDR3 regions of human TCRbeta chains were analyzed by immunosequencing. In the original analysis: Repertoire TCRs were checked for matches against a reference library of SARS-CoV-2-specific TCRs that had been generated using the MIRA antigen-specificity platform. Breadth meant the fraction of unique TCRs that were SARS-CoV-2-associated, whereas depth meant the fraction of total T cells that were SARS-CoV-2-associated. Each spike-specific TCR was assigned to its reactive spike region and to a CD4 or CD8 class using the MIRA data. Log10-transformed breadth and depth values were compared by one-way ANOVA with Sidak's multiple comparisons tests. TCRdb's version of the immuneACCESS table is confined to in-frame rearrangements and falls short of the full clone set. An unresolved V gene accounts for under half of the shortfall where checked; the remainder is of unknown origin. That table gives V, J and clone size, and the DNA gave D and trimming. This sample lists roughly 65,000 clones; 88% were detected once. Together, the top ten hold about 8% of the sample.

The clonotype was recovered from an adult in good health. Recombination joined TRBV29-1 with TRBJ1-2, and TRBD1 aligns with 12 junction nucleotides. The specimen was peripheral blood, collected on day 0 of AZD1222 vaccination. CDR3 protein: CSVEDRDRGRGYTF. The DNA sequence follows: TGCAGCGTTGAAGATAGGGACAGGGGGCGCGGCTACACCTTC.